The T cell receptor (beta chain) described here comes from a study of T cell repertoires in cytomegalovirus infection. Per germline, CDR1 MGHRA and CDR2 YSYEKL. Between the trimmed V and J ends, which lost 0 bases and 2 bases, there was a span of 19 bases. The CDR3 runs to 19 residues. TCRdb passed the reads through MiXCR, listing each CDR3 protein once. Among hundreds of thousands of distinct CDR3 sequences listed, about a sixth were seen once. This clonotype was sampled from a human donor in good health (CMV status not recorded). Some clones in this sample may be carry-over from other donors' samples. Sequenced input: PBMCs. This rearrangement joins TRBV4-1 to TRBJ1-4, with TRBD1 as a possible D gene (5 bases). The CDR3 nucleotides read TGCGCCAGCAGCCAAGACGGACCGGACACGTCGGGGACTAATGAAAAACTGTTTTTT. Translation: CASSQDGPDTSGTNEKLFF.